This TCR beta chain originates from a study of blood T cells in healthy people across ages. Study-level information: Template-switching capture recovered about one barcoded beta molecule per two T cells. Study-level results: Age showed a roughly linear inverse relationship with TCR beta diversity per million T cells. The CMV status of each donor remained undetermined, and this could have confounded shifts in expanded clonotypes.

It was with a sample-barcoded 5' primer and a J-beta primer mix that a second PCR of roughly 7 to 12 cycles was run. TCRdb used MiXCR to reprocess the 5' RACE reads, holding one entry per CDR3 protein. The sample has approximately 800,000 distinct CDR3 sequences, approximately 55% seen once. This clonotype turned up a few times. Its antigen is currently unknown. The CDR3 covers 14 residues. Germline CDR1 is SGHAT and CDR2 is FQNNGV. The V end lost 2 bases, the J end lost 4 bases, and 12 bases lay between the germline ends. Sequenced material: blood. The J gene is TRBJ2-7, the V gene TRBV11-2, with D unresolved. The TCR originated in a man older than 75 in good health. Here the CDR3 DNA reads TGTGCCAGCAGCTTAAGAGGTCTTGAGTACGAGCAGTACTTC. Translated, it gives CASSLRGLEYEQYF. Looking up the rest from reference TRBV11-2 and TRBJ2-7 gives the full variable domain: EAGVAQSPRYKIIEKRQSVAFWCNPISGHATLYWYQQILGQGPKLLIQFQNNGVVDDSQLPKDRFSAERLKGVDSTLKIQPAKLEDSAVYLCASSLRGLEYEQYFGPGTRLTVT.